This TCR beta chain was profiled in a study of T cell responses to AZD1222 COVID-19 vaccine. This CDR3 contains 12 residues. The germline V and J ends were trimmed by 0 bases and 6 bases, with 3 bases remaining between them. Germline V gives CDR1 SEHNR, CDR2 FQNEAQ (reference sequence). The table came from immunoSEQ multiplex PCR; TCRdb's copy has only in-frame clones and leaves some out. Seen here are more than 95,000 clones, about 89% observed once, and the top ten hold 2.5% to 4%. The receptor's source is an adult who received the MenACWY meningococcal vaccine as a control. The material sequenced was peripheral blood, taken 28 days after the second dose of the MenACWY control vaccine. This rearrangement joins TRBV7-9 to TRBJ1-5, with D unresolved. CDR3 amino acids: CASSLATQPQHF. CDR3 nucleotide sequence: TGTGCCAGCAGCTTAGCGACTCAGCCCCAGCATTTT.